This note documents a single T cell receptor beta chain sequence. This record belongs to a study of cytomegalovirus exposure and HLA in healthy donors. Use of 60 Vbeta and 13 Jbeta primers characterized the PCR. TCRdb's table, derived via immunoSEQ multiplex PCR, lists solely in-frame clones and lacks some. The sample lists over 150,000 clones; roughly 75% were seen once. The ends lost 0 bases at V and 7 bases at J; junction bases unmatched: 7. From germline, CDR1 is KGHSH and CDR2 LQKENI. This CDR3 contains 15 residues. The clonotype was recovered from a woman aged 50 to 60 in good health and CMV-seropositive. The specimen was PBMCs. This sequence joins TRBV18 and TRBJ2-7, with 9 bases aligning to TRBD1. The DNA for the CDR3 is TGTGCCAGCTCACCACCGTCGGGACAGGGTTTAGAGCAGTACTTC. It yields the protein CASSPPSGQGLEQYF.